The T cell receptor beta chain under discussion was sequenced for a study of cytomegalovirus exposure and HLA in healthy donors. General study points: Overall, roughly 160 TCR beta chains were annotated as cytomegalovirus-associated. Confirmation was obtained in vitro that a few CMV-associated chains are specific for CMV antigens. TCR clusters originating in the first cohort tended to co-occur in the 100 to 150 validation repertoires, according to a later analysis.

The table lists this clone with a few counts. The antigen is not known. The repertoire was sequenced with immunoSEQ multiplex PCR; TCRdb's copy has only in-frame clones and lacks some. Of 200,000 to 300,000 clones listed, 75% to 90% were seen once; the top ten hold 1% to 1.5%. Germline CDR1 is SGHTS and CDR2 is YDEGEE. This CDR3 contains 14 residues. V lost 4 bases and J lost 1; bases outside the gene matches: 4. This clonotype was obtained from a woman between 25 and 40 years old in good health and CMV-seropositive. Input material: PBMCs. This sequence joins TRBV5-8 and TRBJ2-5, with 7 nucleotides matching TRBD2. For the CDR3, the DNA is TGTGCCAGCAGCCTGCGGGAGCTCCAAGAGACCCAGTACTTC. Protein: CASSLRELQETQYF.